This T cell receptor (beta chain) was sequenced for a study of STAT5B mutations in CD4+ large granular lymphocyte leukemia. V was pared by 4 bases and J by 4 bases, with 10 bases between. Germline CDR1 LNHDA, CDR2 SQIVND (reference sequence). The CDR3 contains 14 residues. Buffy coats from healthy blood donors served as controls. The study's findings and limits: CD4-sorted patient repertoires seemed more clonal than healthy CD4+ repertoires. No patients shared main leukemic clonotypes, though 25% to 30% appeared at low frequency elsewhere. The CD4+ versus CD8+ T-LGLL clonality difference may reflect limited sample size.

This clone was detected only a few times. Antigen unknown. Sequencing was performed with immunoSEQ multiplex PCR; in TCRdb, only in-frame clones are kept and a portion is missing. The data contain about 24,000 clones, roughly 78% of them singletons. The chain is built from TRBV19 and TRBJ2-2, with D unresolved. The sample taken for sequencing was CD4+ T cells from blood buffy coats. The sequence was obtained from a human donor in good health. The CDR3 reads CASSNGFGTGELFF. The CDR3 nucleotides read TGTGCCAGTAGTAATGGGTTTGGCACCGGGGAGCTGTTTTTT. The full variable domain, its missing parts supplied by reference TRBV19 and TRBJ2-2, is DGGITQSPKYLFRKEGQNVTLSCEQNLNHDAMYWYRQDPGQGLRLIYYSQIVNDFQKGDIAEGYSVSREKKESFPLTVTSAQKNPTAFYLCASSNGFGTGELFFGEGSRLTVL.